This T cell receptor (beta chain) is drawn from a study of T cells in localized non-small cell lung cancer. CDR3 length equals 16 residues. V gave up 0 bases and J gave up 1 base; unmatched junction bases: 3. Germline V CDR1 and CDR2: MNHGY, SAAAGT. Some clones are missing from TCRdb's copy, which holds only in-frame ones; the method was immunoSEQ multiplex PCR. The table has some 1,600 clones, 20% to 25% seen once; the top ten hold around 26%. This clone was picked up a small number of times. The chain recombines TRBV6-8 with TRBJ1-1; 9 bases are shared with TRBD1. This specimen was lung tumor tissue, taken before any cancer treatment. The sequence was obtained from a man aged 35 to 70 with stage III squamous cell lung carcinoma. The chain's CDR3 is CASSYSGTGKNTEAFF. The CDR3 DNA follows: TGTGCCAGCAGTTACTCGGGGACAGGGAAGAACACTGAAGCTTTCTTT.